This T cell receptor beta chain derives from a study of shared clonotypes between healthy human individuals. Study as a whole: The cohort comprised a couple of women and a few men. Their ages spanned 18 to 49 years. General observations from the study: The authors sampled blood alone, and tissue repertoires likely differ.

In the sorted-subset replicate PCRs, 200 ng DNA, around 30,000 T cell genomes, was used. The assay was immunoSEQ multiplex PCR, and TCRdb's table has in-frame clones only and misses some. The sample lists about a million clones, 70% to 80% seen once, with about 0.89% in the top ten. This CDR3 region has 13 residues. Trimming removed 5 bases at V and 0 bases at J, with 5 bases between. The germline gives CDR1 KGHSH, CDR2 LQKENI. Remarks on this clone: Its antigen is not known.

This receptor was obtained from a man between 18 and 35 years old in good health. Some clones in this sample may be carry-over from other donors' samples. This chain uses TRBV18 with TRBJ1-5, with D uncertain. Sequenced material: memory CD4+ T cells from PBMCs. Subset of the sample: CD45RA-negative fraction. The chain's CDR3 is CASSISSNQPQHF. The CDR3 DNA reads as TGTGCCAGCTCAATCTCTAGCAATCAGCCCCAGCATTTT.